This T cell receptor beta chain was found in a study of blood T cell repertoires in COVID-19. For the study at large: Samples of COVID-19 (acute and convalescent) were obtained from the United States, Italy and Spain. From T cells, B-cell-depleted T cells, or PBMCs came the material, which was cDNA or gDNA.

Germline loops: CDR1 SGHAT, CDR2 FQNNGV. J was trimmed by 7 bases and V by 5 bases; bases with no gene match: 5. The CDR3 sequence is 15 residues long. In the original workflow: The authors estimated nucleated cell counts from reference gene primer amplification. Using immunoSEQ multiplex PCR, the repertoire was profiled, and TCRdb retains in-frame clones only, with some absent. The DNA was the basis for D and trimming; V, J and clone size are from that table. Among some 140,000 clones listed, about 78% were seen once. This chain connects TRBV11-2 to TRBJ2-2, with 12 bases aligning to TRBD2. The TCR originated in a man aged 60 to 69 who had recovered from COVID-19. The sample comprised peripheral blood. In nucleotides, the CDR3 is TGTGCCAGCAGCCGACTAGCGGGGGCGGTCGGGGAGCTGTTTTTT. It codes for CASSRLAGAVGELFF.